The clone carrying this TCR beta chain has at least ten counts. Its cognate antigen is unknown. The sample belongs to a study of read filtering for tumor transcriptome and immune sequencing. Study summary: TCR-mapped reads were about 4 to 11 million with IR-seq versus about 75 to 1,400 with RNA-seq. Whole-study findings and limits: In IR-seq, single-read clonotypes were about 80% of clonotypes but 3% to 3.5% of reads. Compared with RNA-seq, IR-seq gave much higher clonotype depth and reliability.

The library was built from 400 to 500 ng RNA with molecular barcoded adaptors for alpha/delta and beta/gamma chains. TCRdb reanalysed the reads using MiXCR and keeps one entry per CDR3 protein. This sample has fewer than 100,000 distinct CDR3 sequences, with about 12% found just once. The sequence was obtained from a donor older than 35 with multiple myeloma. Sequencing used a population of CD138-negative cells sorted from bone marrow.

As DNA, the CDR3 is TGCAGTGCATTTACAGGGTTCACTGAAGCTTTCTTT. It encodes CSAFTGFTEAFF. This rearrangement joins TRBV20-1 to TRBJ1-1, with D possibly being TRBD1 (6 bases). The CDR3 is made up of 12 amino acids. V lost 6 bases and J 4 bases, leaving 12 bases between the germline ends. Looked up from germline, CDR1 is DFQATT and CDR2 is SNEGSKA (reference sequence).